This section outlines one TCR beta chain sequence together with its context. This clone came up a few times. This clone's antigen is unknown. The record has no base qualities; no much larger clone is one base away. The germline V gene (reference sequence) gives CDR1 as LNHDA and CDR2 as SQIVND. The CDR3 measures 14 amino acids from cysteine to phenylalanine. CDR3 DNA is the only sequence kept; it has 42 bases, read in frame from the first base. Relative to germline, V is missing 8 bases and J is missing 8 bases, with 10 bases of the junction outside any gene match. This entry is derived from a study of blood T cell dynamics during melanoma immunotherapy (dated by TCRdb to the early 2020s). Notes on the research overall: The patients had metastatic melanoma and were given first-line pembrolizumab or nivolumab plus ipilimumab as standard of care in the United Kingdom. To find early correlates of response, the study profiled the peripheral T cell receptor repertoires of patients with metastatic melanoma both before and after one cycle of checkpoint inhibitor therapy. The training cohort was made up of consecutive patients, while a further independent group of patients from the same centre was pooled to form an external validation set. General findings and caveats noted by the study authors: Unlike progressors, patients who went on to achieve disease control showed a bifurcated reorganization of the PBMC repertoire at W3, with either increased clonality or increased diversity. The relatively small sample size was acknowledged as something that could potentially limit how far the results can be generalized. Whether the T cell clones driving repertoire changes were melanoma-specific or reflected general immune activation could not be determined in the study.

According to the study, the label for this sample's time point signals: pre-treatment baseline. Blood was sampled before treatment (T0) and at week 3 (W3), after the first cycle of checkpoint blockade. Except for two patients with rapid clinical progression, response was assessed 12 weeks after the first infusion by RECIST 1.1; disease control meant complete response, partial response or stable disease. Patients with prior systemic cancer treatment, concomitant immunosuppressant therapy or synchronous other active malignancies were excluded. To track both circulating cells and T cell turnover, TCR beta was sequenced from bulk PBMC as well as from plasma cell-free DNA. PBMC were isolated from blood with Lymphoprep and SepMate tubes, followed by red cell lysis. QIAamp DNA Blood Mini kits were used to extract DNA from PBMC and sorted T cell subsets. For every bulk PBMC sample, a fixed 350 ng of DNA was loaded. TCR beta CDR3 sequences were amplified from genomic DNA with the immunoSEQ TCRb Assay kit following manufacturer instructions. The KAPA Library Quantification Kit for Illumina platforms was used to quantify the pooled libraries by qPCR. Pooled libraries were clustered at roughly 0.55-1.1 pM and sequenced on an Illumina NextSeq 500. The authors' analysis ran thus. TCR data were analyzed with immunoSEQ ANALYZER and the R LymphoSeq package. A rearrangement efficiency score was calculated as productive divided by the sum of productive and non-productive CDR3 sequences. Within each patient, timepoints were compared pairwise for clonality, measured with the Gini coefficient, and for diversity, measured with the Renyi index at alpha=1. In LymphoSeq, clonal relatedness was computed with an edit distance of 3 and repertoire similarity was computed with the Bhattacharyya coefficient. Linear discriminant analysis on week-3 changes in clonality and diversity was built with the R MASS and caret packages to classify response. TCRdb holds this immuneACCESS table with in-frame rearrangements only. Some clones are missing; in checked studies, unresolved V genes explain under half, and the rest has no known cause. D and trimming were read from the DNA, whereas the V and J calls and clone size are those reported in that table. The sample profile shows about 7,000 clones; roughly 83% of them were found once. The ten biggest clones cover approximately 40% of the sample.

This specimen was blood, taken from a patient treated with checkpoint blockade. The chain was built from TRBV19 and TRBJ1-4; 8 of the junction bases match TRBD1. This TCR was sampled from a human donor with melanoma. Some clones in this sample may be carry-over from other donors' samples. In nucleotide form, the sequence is TGTGCCAGTTCACCATATCAGGGGGCAGAAAAACTGTTTTTT. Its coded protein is CASSPYQGAEKLFF. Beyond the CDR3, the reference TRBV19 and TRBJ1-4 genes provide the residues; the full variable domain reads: DGGITQSPKYLFRKEGQNVTLSCEQNLNHDAMYWYRQDPGQGLRLIYYSQIVNDFQKGDIAEGYSVSREKKESFPLTVTSAQKNPTAFYLCASSPYQGAEKLFFGSGTQLSVL.